This entry lists 5 T cell receptor beta chains sequenced from one sample in a study of blood T cell repertoires in COVID-19 (dated by TCRdb to 2019 to 2021). Libraries were built with the immunoSEQ multiplex PCR assay. This immuneACCESS table, as held by TCRdb, lists in-frame sequences with V and J called but not all clones. Of the missing ones, under half trace to an unresolved V gene in checked studies; the others have no known cause. Here the sample has a few hundred thousand clones; around 83% occur a single time. The ten largest clones add up to about 10% of the sample. Sequencing was performed on peripheral blood. These receptors were obtained from a man aged 80 or over with acute or convalescent COVID-19.

This chain uses TRBV7-9 with TRBJ1-2; 10 nucleotides agree with TRBD1. Germline V lookup: CDR1 SEHNR, CDR2 FQNEAQ (reference sequence). CDR3 size: 14 residues. V lost 5 bases, J lost 5 bases, and 5 bases stayed unmatched. CDR3 DNA: TGTGCCAGCAGCCGGGACAGGGGAGGATATGGCTACACCTTC. This encodes CASSRDRGGYGYTF. Full variable domain (missing parts from reference TRBV7-9 and TRBJ1-2): DTGVSQNPRHKITKRGQNVTFRCDPISEHNRLYWYRQTLGQGPEFLTYFQNEAQLEKSRLLSDRFSAERPKGSFSTLEIQRTEQGDSAMYLCASSRDRGGYGYTFGSGTRLTVV.

V usage is TRBV6-2 or TRBV6-3 and J usage is TRBJ1-1, with 8 bases fitting TRBD1. V trimming: 2 bases; J trimming: 7 bases; junction bases outside the gene matches: 9. Germline CDR1 MNHEY, CDR2 SVGEGT. CDR3 length: 15 amino acids. As DNA, the CDR3 is TGTGCCAGCAGTTACACACGGGACAGGAGGGGTGAAGCTTTCTTT. This translates into CASSYTRDRRGEAFF.

The rearrangement links TRBV19 to TRBJ2-4, with D possibly being TRBD1 (5 bases). The CDR3 totals 17 residues. V gave up 0 bases and J gave up 2 bases, with 14 bases separating them. Germline CDR1 is LNHDA and CDR2 is SQIVND (reference sequence). The CDR3 region is CASSIDRPNRPKNIQYF. DNA of the CDR3: TGTGCCAGTAGTATAGATCGACCCAACAGGCCCAAAAACATTCAGTACTTC.

The chain joins TRBV5-6 to TRBJ2-7; tentatively, D is TRBD1 (6 bases). From germline, CDR1 is SGHDT and CDR2 YYEEEE. This CDR3 region has 16 residues. V gave up 0 bases and J gave up 0 bases, with 13 bases separating them. The CDR3 sequence: CASSLDQGGISYEQYF. CDR3 coding DNA: TGTGCCAGCAGCTTGGATCAAGGGGGAATCTCCTACGAGCAGTACTTC.

This clone has more than one count but fewer than ten. The CDR3 region is CASSLLPLRGQGNSPLHF. The CDR3 region has the DNA TGCGCCAGCAGCTTACTCCCGCTTAGGGGACAGGGTAATTCACCCCTCCACTTT. This chain connects TRBV5-1 to TRBJ1-6; 9 bases are shared with TRBD1. The CDR3 has 18 amino acids. Unmatched junction bases numbered 12, after V lost 2 bases and J lost 6 bases. Germline assignment: CDR1 SGHRS and CDR2 YFSETQ.